This T cell receptor (beta chain) was observed in a study of CD8+CD57+ T cells in acquired aplastic anemia. General observations from the study: Between patients and controls, twenty-nine CD8+ CDR3 sequences were found in common.

Profiles of TCR beta VDJ and CDR3 were generated from a genomic DNA template. MiXCR, applied by TCRdb to the reads, yields one record per CDR3 protein. This table holds 150,000 to 200,000 distinct CDR3 sequences, approximately 40% found once. As concerns this clonotype: Its antigen is unidentified.

This receptor was identified in a human donor in good health. The sample taken for sequencing was sorted CD4+, CD8+, or CD8+CD57+ T cells (not recorded which) from PBMCs.

The CDR3, as DNA: TGCGCCAGCAGCTTGGAGAGGGATAATTCACCCCTCCACTTT. Its translation: CASSLERDNSPLHF. The rearrangement links TRBV5-1 to TRBJ1-6; D remains unclear. Germline values: CDR1 SGHRS, CDR2 YFSETQ. This CDR3 comprises 14 residues. Trimming shortened V by 0 bases and J by 5 bases, and 6 bases separated the two germline ends.